This T cell receptor beta chain was documented in a study of shared clonotypes between healthy human individuals (dated by TCRdb to about 2020). Study-wide context: A couple of women and a few men aged 18 to 49 years were included in the cohort. For each donor, three plates each were used for CD4 naive and CD4 memory, two plates were used for CD8 naive, and one plate was used for CD8 memory. The study deeply sequenced blood TCR repertoires of about 5 healthy adults to estimate repertoire size and the extent of clonotype sharing between individuals. To increase sequencing depth and limit assay-specific biases, different laboratories used diverse techniques to prepare libraries and sequence TCR repertoires. Each donor's leukapheresis produced roughly between roughly 0.85 and 9.5 billion PBMCs. Findings and caveats that apply to the study as a whole: Sampling was limited to blood, and TCR repertoires in tissue likely differ from TCR repertoires in blood. Compared with non-shared clonotypes, the clonotypes found in all four sorted-subset donors had higher generation probabilities. Larger estimated clonotype richness was generally found for naive subsets than for memory subsets. Incomplete sequencing was indicated by rarefaction of sorted-subset datasets, despite the large sequencing depth. Across several donors, approximately 5% of naive CD4, around 3.3% of naive CD8, 2% to 2.5% of memory CD4, and approximately 0.42% of memory CD8 clonotypes were shared. Pairwise subsampling indicated that sequencing depth was expected to affect the degree of clonotype sharing among donors. The small number of donors limited the genetic and exposure-history diversity represented.

TCR CDR3 regions were amplified from genomic DNA by multiplex PCR using the deep immunoSEQ assay. Extracted genomic DNA from each cell subset was spread evenly across all wells of several immunoSEQ 96-well plates, with each plate serving as a replicate. For sorted subsets, 200 to 250 ng of genomic DNA, equivalent to some 33,000 T cell genomes, went into each replicate PCR. Purified libraries were quantified with a Qubit 3.0 fluorometer, sized on a Bioanalyzer 2100, and re-quantified with the KAPA Library Quantification kit. Every immunoSEQ 96-well plate was sequenced on a dedicated single-read 150-cycle Illumina NextSeq 550 flow cell. The original pipeline was this. The immunoSEQ output contained only junctional sequences without quality scores, so filtering could not match that applied to full-length reads. Sequences were annotated with PyIR, a Python wrapper for IgBLAST v1.9, using IMGT germline references to assign V/J genes and CDR3. Reads with weak V/J assignments (E-value above 1e-6), missing CDR3, stop codons, out-of-frame junctions, or ambiguous translated residues were removed. A V3J clonotype was defined by an identical inferred V gene, J gene, and CDR3 amino acid sequence. Percentage overlap between repertoires was computed as shared unique clonotypes divided by the size of the smaller repertoire. Three approaches were used to assess repertoire richness: RTK rarefaction, the Chao1 estimator, and Recon v2.1 estimates of unobserved clonotypes. For all TCRbeta clonotypes obtained by the gDNA method from a handful of donors, generation probabilities were computed with OLGA. What TCRdb holds here is the immuneACCESS table cut down to in-frame rearrangements. Part of the clones is not present; checked against another copy, under half of the missing clones reflect an unresolved V gene, and the others are unexplained. That table furnishes V, J and clone size, whereas the DNA furnished D and trimming. Counted in this sample were approximately 2.3 million clones; over 85% of them appeared once. The ten largest clonotypes hold under 0.45% of the sample.

The germline V gene supplies CDR1 SGHVS and CDR2 FQNEAQ. Deletion took 5 bases off V and 4 bases off J, with a span of 12 bases between the germline ends. From the cysteine up to the phenylalanine, the CDR3 has a length of 13 residues. The read is trimmed to its CDR3 DNA, 39 bases read in frame from base 1. Donors were healthy HIV-negative adults with no recently reported acute infections or vaccinations. Only Caucasian adults living in Nashville, Tennessee, USA were represented among the donors. CD4+ T cells were enriched through magnetic negative selection, after which naive cells were positively selected on CD45RA and the remaining negative fraction served as the memory subset. Blood was collected by leukapheresis, and PBMCs were isolated by Ficoll-Histopaque density gradient centrifugation and then cryopreserved in liquid nitrogen vapor phase. Analytical flow cytometry was used to check the purity and quantity of each magnetically sorted T cell population. Genomic DNA was isolated from each sorted fraction and quantified by UV absorbance on a Nanodrop 2000c.

About this clone itself: Its antigen target is currently unknown. Within one base of it there is no much larger clone, and no base qualities were kept.

The chain employs TRBV7-8 and TRBJ2-7; the D segment may tentatively be TRBD1 or TRBD2, each giving 5 matched bases. The material sequenced was naive CD4+ T cells from PBMCs. Taken with the paper, the label for cell subset or site translates to: CD45RA+ positively selected. The receptor comes from a man younger than 35 in good health. Some clones in this sample may be carry-over from other donors' samples. The nucleotides read TGTGCCAGCAGCCCCGGTTGGGGGTACGAGCAGTACTTC. The encoded protein is CASSPGWGYEQYF.